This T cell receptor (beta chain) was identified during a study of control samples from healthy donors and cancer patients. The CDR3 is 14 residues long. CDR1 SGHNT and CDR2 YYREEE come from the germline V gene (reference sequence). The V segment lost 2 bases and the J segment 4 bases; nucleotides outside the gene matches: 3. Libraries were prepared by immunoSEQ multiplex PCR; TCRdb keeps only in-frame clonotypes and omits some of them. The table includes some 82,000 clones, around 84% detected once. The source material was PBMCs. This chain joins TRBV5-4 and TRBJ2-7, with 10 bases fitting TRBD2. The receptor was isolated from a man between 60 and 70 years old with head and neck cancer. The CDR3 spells CASSLRTSGYEQYF. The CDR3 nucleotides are TGTGCCAGCAGCTTACGGACTAGCGGTTACGAGCAGTACTTC.